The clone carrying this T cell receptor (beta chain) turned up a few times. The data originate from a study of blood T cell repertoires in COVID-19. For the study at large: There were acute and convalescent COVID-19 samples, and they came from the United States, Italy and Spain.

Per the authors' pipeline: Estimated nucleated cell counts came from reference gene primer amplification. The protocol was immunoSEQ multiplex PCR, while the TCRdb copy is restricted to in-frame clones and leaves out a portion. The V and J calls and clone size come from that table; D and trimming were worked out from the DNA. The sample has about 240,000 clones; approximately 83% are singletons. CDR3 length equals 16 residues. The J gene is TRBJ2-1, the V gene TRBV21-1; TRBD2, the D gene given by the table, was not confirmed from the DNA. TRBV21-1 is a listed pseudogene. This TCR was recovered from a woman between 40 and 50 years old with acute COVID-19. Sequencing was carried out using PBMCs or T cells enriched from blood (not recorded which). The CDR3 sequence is CASSKTARDSYNEQFF. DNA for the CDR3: TGTGCCAGCAGCAAAACGGCGCGGGACTCCTACAATGAGCAGTTCTTC.